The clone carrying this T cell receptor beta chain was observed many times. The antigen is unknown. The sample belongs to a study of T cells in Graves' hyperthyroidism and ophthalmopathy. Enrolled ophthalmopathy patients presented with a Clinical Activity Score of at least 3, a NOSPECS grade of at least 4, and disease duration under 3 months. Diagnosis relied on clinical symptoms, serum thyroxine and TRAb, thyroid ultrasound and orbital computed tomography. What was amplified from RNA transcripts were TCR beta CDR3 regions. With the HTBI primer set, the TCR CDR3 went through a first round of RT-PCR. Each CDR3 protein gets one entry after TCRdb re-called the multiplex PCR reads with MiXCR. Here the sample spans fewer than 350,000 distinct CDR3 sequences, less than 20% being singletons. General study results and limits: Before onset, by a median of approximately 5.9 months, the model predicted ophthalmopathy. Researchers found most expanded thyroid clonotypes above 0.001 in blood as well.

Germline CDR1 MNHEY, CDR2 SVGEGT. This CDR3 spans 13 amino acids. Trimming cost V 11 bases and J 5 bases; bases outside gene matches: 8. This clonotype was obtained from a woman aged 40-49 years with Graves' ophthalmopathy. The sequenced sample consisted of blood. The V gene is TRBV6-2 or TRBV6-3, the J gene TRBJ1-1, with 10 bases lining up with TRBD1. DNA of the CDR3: TGTGCCGGGTCGGGACAGGGGAGGACTGAAGCTTTCTTT. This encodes CAGSGQGRTEAFF.